A single TCR beta chain is shown here with its context. The sample comes from a study of control samples from healthy donors and cancer patients. Profiled with immunoSEQ multiplex PCR; TCRdb holds only in-frame clones, not every one. The sample holds roughly 95,000 clones, roughly 88% seen once. The length of the CDR3 is 14 residues. The V segment lost 3 bases and the J segment 5 bases; nucleotides outside the gene matches: 5. Germline V gives CDR1 SGHNT, CDR2 YYREEE (reference sequence). The clonotype originates from a man younger than 45 in good health. The chain employs TRBV5-4 and TRBJ2-1; 7 positions match TRBD2. The specimen was blood. CDR3 protein: CASSWGRGDNEQFF. DNA of the CDR3: TGTGCCAGCAGCTGGGGACGGGGGGACAATGAGCAGTTCTTC. Looking up the rest from reference TRBV5-4 and TRBJ2-1 gives the full variable domain: ETGVTQSPTHLIKTRGQQVTLRCSSQSGHNTVSWYQQALGQGPQFIFQYYREEENGRGNFPPRFSGLQFPNYSSELNVNALELDDSALYLCASSWGRGDNEQFFGPGTRLTVL.